Following are 6 T cell receptor beta chains from one sample sequenced in a study of CXCR3-negative and CXCR3-positive naive CD8 T cells. Findings of the study overall: More hydrophobic TRB CDR3s were found in CXCR3-positive naive cells than in CXCR3-negative naive cells.

No antigen has been identified for these receptors. The TRB cDNA libraries were prepared by 5' RACE with UMI labels. TCRdb re-called the 5' RACE reads, yielding one record per CDR3 amino acid sequence without DNA. The clone table shows tens of thousands of distinct CDR3 sequences, with the ten largest holding roughly 0.62%. Sequenced sample: naive CXCR3+ CD8+ T cells from blood. Subset in this sample: CD45RO-CCR7+CD27+CD95- naive CD8+ T cells expressing CXCR3 (TNR3+). Receptor source: a human donor in good health. Some clones in this sample may be carry-over from other donors' samples.

The chain's CDR3 is CASSLVGTKETQYF. The chain uses TRBV5-1 and TRBJ2-5; lacking DNA, the TRBD1 call made by TCRdb goes unchecked. The germline CDR1 and CDR2 sequences are SGHRS and YFSETQ. This CDR3 is built from 14 residues.

The chain is built from TRBV14 and TRBJ2-1; TCRdb lists TRBD2, though no DNA is available to test this call. The CDR3 totals 14 residues. CDR1 and CDR2 (germline): SGHDN, FVKESK. Here the CDR3 reads CASSHGRLYNEQFF.

The V call is TRBV12-3 or TRBV12-4, the J call TRBJ2-7. The CDR3 sequence is 13 residues long. The CDR3 region is CASSSGANYEQYF.

The chain is built from TRBV7-9 and TRBJ2-1; TCRdb's D call, TRBD1, is unchecked because there is no DNA. CDR3 length equals 14 residues. From germline, CDR1 is SEHNR and CDR2 FQNEAQ (reference sequence). The CDR3 reads CASISPRGFDEQFF.

The chain employs TRBV28 and TRBJ2-3; TCRdb selects TRBD1, and the lack of DNA leaves this call unchecked. This CDR3 spans 12 amino acids. Germline V gene data show CDR1 as MDHEN and CDR2 as SYDVKM. The CDR3: CAAGTPSDTQYF.

The rearrangement uses TRBV5-6 and TRBJ1-1. This CDR3 has 16 residues. CDR1 SGHDT and CDR2 YYEEEE come from the germline V gene. Here the CDR3 reads CASSSRWGNRYTEAFF. The whole variable domain, filled in from reference TRBV5-6 and TRBJ1-1, reads DAGVTQSPTHLIKTRGQQVTLRCSPKSGHDTVSWYQQALGQGPQFIFQYYEEEERQRGNFPDRFSGHQFPNYSSELNVNALLLGDSALYLCASSSRWGNRYTEAFFGQGTRLTVV.